These T cell receptor beta chains were read from a single sample in a study of metastatic and nonmetastatic thyroid tumors. Through MiXCR, TCRdb re-clonotyped the PCR reads. The top ten clones hold approximately 14% of a sample with tens of thousands of clones, around 15% of them seen once. Input material: blood. Receptors originate from a female donor with papillary thyroid cancer or a benign thyroid nodule (not recorded which). Some clones in this sample may be carry-over from other donors' samples. Each CDR3 is given with its conserved first and last residue. A D gene is named only where the DNA matches it firmly. Expanded clones are given a class, and other clones once, few, many or no size at all.

TRBD1 TRBJ2-6 many TRBV10-2 TGCGCCACGGTTGGACAGGGGGCTGGGGCCAACGTCCTGACTTTC CATVGQGAGANVLTF
NA TRBJ2-1 many TRBV20-1 TGCAGTGCTAGGGATCCCAGCTCCTACAATGAGCAGTTCTTC CSARDPSSYNEQFF
NA TRBJ2-7 many TRBV5-1 TGCGCCAGCAGCTTGGGGACTACCAAATCCTACGAGCAGTACTTC CASSLGTTKSYEQYF
NA TRBJ1-1 many TRBV5-4 TGTGCCAGCAGCTCGGACATGTCGAATTCTGAAGCTTTCTTT CASSSDMSNSEAFF
NA TRBJ1-6 many TRBV11-2 TGTGCCAGCAGCTTAGGAGCTATACCACCCCTCCACTTT CASSLGAIPPLHF
NA TRBJ1-1 many TRBV20-1 TGCAGTGCTAGACCCGGGAGGCGGGAGAACACTGAAGCTTTCTTT CSARPGRRENTEAFF
TRBD1 TRBJ2-3 few TRBV12-5 TGTGCTAGTGGTCCGGGACAGGGGATAGATACGCAGTATTTT CASGPGQGIDTQYF
NA TRBJ2-1 NA TRBV20-1 TGCAGTGCTGGGGATGCGTCCTGGACAACCCCACCGGGTGAGCAGTTCTTC CSAGDASWTTPPGEQFF
NA TRBJ2-7 medium-sized TRBV6-1 TGTGCCAGCAGTGAAGCGGCAGCTGACTCCTACGAGCAGTACTTC CASSEAAADSYEQYF
NA TRBJ2-7 once TRBV13 TGTGCCAGCAGCCGCTACCAAGGCGAGCAGTACTTC CASSRYQGEQYF
TRBD1 TRBJ1-6 many TRBV9 TGTGCCAGCAGCGCAAAGGGACAGGTGAATTCACCCCTCCACTTT CASSAKGQVNSPLHF
NA TRBJ2-1 many TRBV30 TGTGCCTGGGGACTACCCCCCTACAATGAGCAGTTCTTC CAWGLPPYNEQFF
TRBD2 TRBJ2-1 many TRBV5-1 TGCGCCAGCAGCTTGGGCGCTAGCGGGAGAGTAACTGAGCAGTTCTTC CASSLGASGRVTEQFF
NA TRBJ1-2 few TRBV6-1 TGTGCCAGCAAAAACAGGTGGTTTAACTATGGCTACACCTTC CASKNRWFNYGYTF
TRBD1 TRBJ1-2 many TRBV28 TGTGCCAGCAGTTCAGGACAGGGAGCTGGCTACACCTTC CASSSGQGAGYTF
NA TRBJ2-1 NA TRBV20-1 TGCAGTGCTAGTAAGAGGTCGGCGGATGAGCAGTTCTTC CSASKRSADEQFF
NA TRBJ2-3 many TRBV25-1 TGTGCCAGCAGTGGGAGCCCCTGGGTGTACACAGATACGCAGTATTTT CASSGSPWVYTDTQYF
NA TRBJ2-5 many TRBV20-1 TGCAGTGCTGCCAGCCTAGGGACCCAGTACTTC CSAASLGTQYF
NA TRBJ1-1 many TRBV27 TGTGCCAGCAGTCAGGGCCCTGACACTGAAGCTTTCTTT CASSQGPDTEAFF
TRBD1 TRBJ2-1 many TRBV6-4 TGTGCCAGCAGGATCACAGGGGCGAGGCAGTTCTTC CASRITGARQFF
NA TRBJ2-1 many TRBV10-3 TGTGCCATCAGTGAATCCACTAGTCTCGATGAGCAGTTCTTC CAISESTSLDEQFF
TRBD2 TRBJ2-3 many TRBV20-1 TGCAGTGCAGCCGGGACTAGCGGGACCCACACAGATACGCAGTATTTT CSAAGTSGTHTDTQYF
NA TRBJ1-1 NA TRBV30 TGTGCCTGGAGAGCGGGGGGAGGCACTGAAGCTTTCTTT CAWRAGGGTEAFF
NA TRBJ2-7 many TRBV20-1 TGCAGTGCTAGAGGGGACACTCATGGCGAGCAGTACTTC CSARGDTHGEQYF
NA TRBJ2-7 many TRBV2 TGTGCCAGCAGTGACGGCTACTACGAGCAGTACTTC CASSDGYYEQYF
TRBD2 TRBJ2-3 many TRBV7-2 TGTGCCAGCATCACCCTCGGCGGGAGGAGCACAGATACGCAGTATTTT CASITLGGRSTDTQYF
NA TRBJ1-1 many TRBV18 TGTGCCAGCTTAGGAGACACTGAAGCTTTCTTT CASLGDTEAFF
NA TRBJ2-2 NA TRBV7-3 TGTGCCAGCAGCATCCCTAGCACCGGGGAGCTGTTTTTT CASSIPSTGELFF
NA TRBJ1-1 many TRBV9 TGTGCCAGCAGCGCTCACACGGGGGCGGGCCCCGTGACGGACACTGAAGCTTTCTTT CASSAHTGAGPVTDTEAFF
TRBD1 TRBJ2-1 many TRBV18 TGTGCCAGCTCACCGGGACAGGGTCGTTCCGCTTACTACAATGAGCAGTTCTTC CASSPGQGRSAYYNEQFF
TRBD2 TRBJ2-2 many TRBV24-1 TGTGCCACCAGTGATACCGCGGGAGGGGACACCGGGGAGCTGTTTTTT CATSDTAGGDTGELFF
NA TRBJ1-6 medium-sized TRBV19 TGTGCCAGTAGCATGGGGGGGAGCTCACCCCTCCACTTT CASSMGGSSPLHF
NA TRBJ2-7 medium-sized TRBV19 TGTGCCAGTAGCCCCGGGTGGACAAACTACGAGCAGTACTTC CASSPGWTNYEQYF
NA TRBJ1-1 many TRBV6-1 TGTGCCAGCAGTAGTTATTGGATGAACACTGAAGCTTTCTTT CASSSYWMNTEAFF
NA TRBJ1-2 many TRBV6-1 TGTGCCAGCAGTAACGGGGGGGGTGTCGGAGGCTACACCTTC CASSNGGGVGGYTF
TRBD2 TRBJ2-1 many TRBV2 TGTGCCAGCAGCCCCCGGACTAGCGGGAGCAATGAGCAGTTCTTC CASSPRTSGSNEQFF
NA TRBJ2-7 many TRBV7-8 TGTGCCAGCAGCCTTAAGGGGAAAGTTCCTCCCGAGCAGTACTTC CASSLKGKVPPEQYF
NA TRBJ2-7 many TRBV7-2 TGTGCCAGCAGCTGGTTGGGACCCCGCGAGCAGTACTTC CASSWLGPREQYF
TRBD2 TRBJ2-2 medium-sized TRBV30 TGTGCCTGGAGCCGACTAGCGGGTAACACCGGGGAGCTGTTTTTT CAWSRLAGNTGELFF
NA TRBJ1-3 many TRBV19 TGTGCCAGTAGTATAGTATGGGGTTCGGCTGGAAACACCATATATTTT CASSIVWGSAGNTIYF
NA TRBJ2-5 NA TRBV20-1 TGCAGTGCGCGACTCCCTAGTCAGGGACAAGAGACCCAGTACTTC CSARLPSQGQETQYF
TRBD2 TRBJ2-1 many TRBV6-4 TGTGCCAGCACCAGACTAGCGGGAGAGGGCAATGAGCAGTTCTTC CASTRLAGEGNEQFF
TRBD1 TRBJ1-5 many TRBV4-2 TGTGCCAGCAGCCAAGAGGGACAGGGGAATAGCAATCAGCCCCAGCATTTT CASSQEGQGNSNQPQHF
NA TRBJ2-5 many TRBV15 TGTGCCACCAGCAGAGATAAATCCGGGACCGCCGCTGAGACCCAGTACTTC CATSRDKSGTAAETQYF